These T cell receptor beta chains were read from a single sample in a study of radiation and T cells in renal cell carcinoma. Produced via immunoSEQ multiplex PCR; TCRdb's table is partial and in-frame only. The sample shows fewer than 20,000 clones, roughly 60% of them seen only once. The material sequenced was tumor tissue, taken from a patient whose treatment was nephrectomy without radiotherapy. Receptors were obtained from a man over 45 with renal cell carcinoma. Each CDR3 is given with its conserved first and last residue. The D gene is left open where the match is weak. Part of the rows lack a size; the others show once, few, many or a class for expanded clones.

CDR3 protein: CASSQRGRNTGELFF
CDR3 DNA: TGCGCCAGCAGTCAGCGGGGGCGTAACACCGGGGAGCTGTTTTTT
D gene: TRBD2
J gene: TRBJ2-2
V gene: TRBV5-1
clone size: once

CDR3 protein: CASSVLGASGYTF
CDR3 DNA: TGTGCCAGTAGTGTCCTAGGGGCGAGTGGCTACACCTTC
D gene: .
J gene: TRBJ1-2
V gene: TRBV19
clone size: .

CDR3 protein: CASRRDRAGDQPQHF
CDR3 DNA: TGTGCCAGCAGGCGAGACAGGGCTGGGGATCAGCCCCAGCATTTT
D gene: TRBD1
J gene: TRBJ1-5
V gene: TRBV2
clone size: .

CDR3 protein: CASSQHSGTEAFF
CDR3 DNA: TGCGCCAGCAGCCAGCACTCAGGCACTGAAGCTTTCTTT
D gene: .
J gene: TRBJ1-1
V gene: TRBV4-1
clone size: .

CDR3 protein: CASARTSGRNEQFF
CDR3 DNA: TGTGCCAGCGCTCGGACTAGCGGGAGGAATGAGCAGTTCTTC
D gene: TRBD2
J gene: TRBJ2-1
V gene: TRBV5-6
clone size: .

CDR3 protein: CASWDRTFSIYEQYF
CDR3 DNA: TGTGCCAGCTGGGACAGAACATTCTCTATCTACGAGCAGTACTTC
D gene: TRBD1
J gene: TRBJ2-7
V gene: TRBV28
clone size: .

CDR3 protein: CASSPLDHSYEQYF
CDR3 DNA: TGTGCCAGCAGTCCCCTCGACCACTCCTACGAGCAGTACTTC
D gene: .
J gene: TRBJ2-7
V gene: TRBV27
clone size: .

CDR3 protein: CASSPSGSYNEQFF
CDR3 DNA: TGTGCCAGCAGCCCCTCGGGCTCCTACAATGAGCAGTTCTTC
D gene: .
J gene: TRBJ2-1
V gene: TRBV7-2
clone size: .

CDR3 protein: CASSQDGDPIMAQYF
CDR3 DNA: TGTGCCAGCAGTCAGGACGGCGACCCTATTATGGCCCAGTACTTC
D gene: .
J gene: TRBJ2-5
V gene: TRBV2
clone size: once

CDR3 protein: CASNRQGNTIYF
CDR3 DNA: TGTGCCAGCAACCGACAGGGAAACACCATATATTTT
D gene: .
J gene: TRBJ1-3
V gene: TRBV18
clone size: .

CDR3 protein: CASRDPSNTGELFF
CDR3 DNA: TGTGCCAGCAGGGATCCTAGCAACACCGGGGAGCTGTTTTTT
D gene: .
J gene: TRBJ2-2
V gene: TRBV2
clone size: .

CDR3 protein: CASNIGSDTDTQYF
CDR3 DNA: TGTGCCAGCAACATAGGGTCCGACACAGATACGCAGTATTTT
D gene: .
J gene: TRBJ2-3
V gene: TRBV5-4
clone size: .

CDR3 protein: CASSVAPGTGGDYGYTF
CDR3 DNA: TGTGCCAGCAGCGTAGCCCCCGGGACAGGGGGCGACTATGGCTACACCTTC
D gene: TRBD1
J gene: TRBJ1-2
V gene: TRBV9
clone size: .

CDR3 protein: CASSQTGGSQPQHF
CDR3 DNA: TGTGCCAGCAGTCAGACAGGGGGTAGTCAGCCCCAGCATTTT
D gene: TRBD1
J gene: TRBJ1-5
V gene: TRBV27
clone size: few

CDR3 protein: CASSQERVDEKLFF
CDR3 DNA: TGTGCCAGCAGCCAGGAGAGGGTAGATGAAAAACTGTTTTTT
D gene: .
J gene: TRBJ1-4
V gene: TRBV4-2
clone size: once

CDR3 protein: CASSQGTGRGEKLFF
CDR3 DNA: TGCGCCAGCAGCCAAGGGACAGGGCGGGGTGAAAAACTGTTTTTT
D gene: TRBD1
J gene: TRBJ1-4
V gene: TRBV11-2
clone size: .

CDR3 protein: CASSPRNSGGQPQHF
CDR3 DNA: TGTGCCAGCAGTCCCCGAAACAGTGGAGGTCAGCCCCAGCATTTT
D gene: .
J gene: TRBJ1-5
V gene: TRBV6-5
clone size: many

CDR3 protein: CASSLYVGANQPQHF
CDR3 DNA: TGTGCCAGCAGCTTATACGTGGGGGCGAATCAGCCCCAGCATTTT
D gene: .
J gene: TRBJ1-5
V gene: TRBV11-2
clone size: many

CDR3 protein: CASSPDSNQPQHF
CDR3 DNA: TGTGCCAGCAGTCCAGATAGCAATCAGCCCCAGCATTTT
D gene: .
J gene: TRBJ1-5
V gene: TRBV28
clone size: .

CDR3 protein: CASSFSGGRTQRDEQFF
CDR3 DNA: TGTGCCAGCAGCTTTAGCGGTGGGCGGACCCAAAGAGATGAGCAGTTCTTC
D gene: .
J gene: TRBJ2-1
V gene: TRBV7-8
clone size: .

CDR3 protein: CAISQPPNYGYTF
CDR3 DNA: TGTGCCATCAGTCAACCTCCTAACTATGGCTACACCTTC
D gene: .
J gene: TRBJ1-2
V gene: TRBV10-3
clone size: .

CDR3 protein: CAWSPGLDSPLHF
CDR3 DNA: TGTGCCTGGAGTCCAGGACTGGATTCACCCCTCCACTTT
D gene: .
J gene: TRBJ1-6
V gene: TRBV30
clone size: few

CDR3 protein: CASSPRLAEEQYF
CDR3 DNA: TGCGCCAGCAGCCCCCGCCTAGCGGAGGAGCAGTACTTC
D gene: TRBD2
J gene: TRBJ2-7
V gene: TRBV4-1
clone size: .

CDR3 protein: CASSPRGGFTNYGYTF
CDR3 DNA: TGTGCCAGCAGCCCCAGGGGGGGATTTACTAACTATGGCTACACCTTC
D gene: TRBD1
J gene: TRBJ1-2
V gene: TRBV5-4
clone size: .

CDR3 protein: CASSRAGNYGYTF
CDR3 DNA: TGCGCCAGCAGCCGTGCAGGGAACTATGGCTACACCTTC
D gene: .
J gene: TRBJ1-2
V gene: TRBV5-1
clone size: .